A selection of T cell receptor beta chains follows, all from one sample in a study of blood T cell repertoires in COVID-19. The table came from immunoSEQ multiplex PCR; TCRdb's copy has only in-frame clones and leaves some out. The sample lists over 200,000 clones; approximately 84% were seen once. What was sequenced was peripheral blood. The receptors stem from a man older than 75 with acute or convalescent COVID-19. Both conserved end residues are part of each CDR3. Each record gives: V gene, D gene, clone size, J gene, CDR3 DNA, CDR3 protein. D genes are given only for firm matches. Rows give clone size only sometimes, using once, few, many, or a class for an expanded clone.

V: TRBV24-1
D: TRBD1
size: .
J: TRBJ2-1
DNA: TGTGCCACCAGTAAGACAGGGGACTTTAGCTCCTACAATGAGCAGTTCTTC
CDR3: CATSKTGDFSSYNEQFF

V: TRBV3-1/TRBV3-2
D: .
size: .
J: TRBJ2-7
DNA: TGTGCCAGCAGCCAAGATGGGGGGGGCCGCGAGCAGTACTTC
CDR3: CASSQDGGGREQYF

V: TRBV27
D: TRBD1
size: .
J: TRBJ1-6
DNA: TGTGCCAGCGGGACAGGGGATAATTCACCCCTCCACTTT
CDR3: CASGTGDNSPLHF

V: TRBV2
D: .
size: .
J: TRBJ2-7
DNA: TGTGCCAGCAGTCGGGAGTCCTACGAGCAGTACTTC
CDR3: CASSRESYEQYF

V: TRBV10-3
D: .
size: .
J: TRBJ1-6
DNA: TGTGCCATCAGTGACCCAATTAGCTCCTATAATTCACCCCTCCACTTT
CDR3: CAISDPISSYNSPLHF

V: TRBV27
D: .
size: .
J: TRBJ1-1
DNA: TGTGCCAGCAGTTTCCAGGGCAACACTGAAGCTTTCTTT
CDR3: CASSFQGNTEAFF

V: TRBV10-3
D: .
size: .
J: TRBJ2-1
DNA: TGTGCCATCAGTGAGTCCCAGTACCATGAGCAGTTCTTC
CDR3: CAISESQYHEQFF

V: TRBV24-1
D: .
size: .
J: TRBJ1-2
DNA: TGTGCCACCAGTGATCAAAATTCAGGGTTCTATGGCTACACCTTC
CDR3: CATSDQNSGFYGYTF

V: TRBV19
D: .
size: .
J: TRBJ2-2
DNA: TGTGCCAGTAGTATTAAGTCGGTGAGGGCTGGCGGGGAGCTGTTTTTT
CDR3: CASSIKSVRAGGELFF

V: TRBV7-2
D: .
size: .
J: TRBJ2-2
DNA: TGTGCCAGCAGCAGCCGGGGGACGAACACCGGGGAGCTGTTTTTT
CDR3: CASSSRGTNTGELFF

V: TRBV12-3/TRBV12-4
D: .
size: .
J: TRBJ1-2
DNA: TGTGCCAGCAGTTTCCGTAATCGCTACACCTTC
CDR3: CASSFRNRYTF

V: TRBV7-2
D: .
size: .
J: TRBJ2-3
DNA: TGTGCCAGCAGCTCCCGAACCACCGCGGGACGAAACACAGATACGCAGTATTTT
CDR3: CASSSRTTAGRNTDTQYF

V: TRBV7-9
D: TRBD2
size: .
J: TRBJ2-1
DNA: TGTGCCAGCAGATCCGGAAGGACTAGCGGGAGCTACAATGAGCAGTTCTTC
CDR3: CASRSGRTSGSYNEQFF

V: TRBV3-1/TRBV3-2
D: TRBD1
size: .
J: TRBJ1-1
DNA: TGTGCCAGCGGGACAGCAAAGAACACTGAAGCTTTCTTT
CDR3: CASGTAKNTEAFF

V: TRBV5-1
D: TRBD1
size: .
J: TRBJ1-3
DNA: TGCGCCAGCAGCCTAAGACAGGGTGGGACTGGAAACACCATATATTTT
CDR3: CASSLRQGGTGNTIYF

V: TRBV19
D: TRBD2
size: .
J: TRBJ2-1
DNA: TGTGCCAGTAGTATACTAGCGGGAGGCGTCGAGCAGTTCTTC
CDR3: CASSILAGGVEQFF

V: TRBV3-1/TRBV3-2
D: .
size: .
J: TRBJ2-2
DNA: TGTGCCAGCAGCCAAACAGGGTGGTCCGGGGAGCTGTTTTTT
CDR3: CASSQTGWSGELFF

V: TRBV14
D: TRBD1
size: .
J: TRBJ1-2
DNA: TGTGCCAGCAGCCAAGGAGTCCCCGGGACAGGGGGCGCGGGCTACACCTTC
CDR3: CASSQGVPGTGGAGYTF

V: TRBV12-3/TRBV12-4
D: .
size: .
J: TRBJ1-1
DNA: TGTGCCAGCAGCCTGACAGTGAACACTGAAGCTTTCTTT
CDR3: CASSLTVNTEAFF

V: TRBV5-6
D: TRBD1
size: .
J: TRBJ1-1
DNA: TGTGCCAGCAGCCTTTCGGGACAGGGGAACACTGAAGCTTTCTTT
CDR3: CASSLSGQGNTEAFF

V: TRBV6-1
D: .
size: .
J: TRBJ1-6
DNA: TGTGCCAGCAGTGAATTGATACAGGAACCCCTCCACTTT
CDR3: CASSELIQEPLHF

V: TRBV18
D: TRBD1
size: .
J: TRBJ2-2
DNA: TGTGCCAGCTCGCATATGCAGGGGGACACCGGGGAGCTGTTTTTT
CDR3: CASSHMQGDTGELFF

V: TRBV29-1
D: .
size: .
J: TRBJ1-1
DNA: TGCAGCGTTGTACCGGGGATTAACACTGAAGCTTTCTTT
CDR3: CSVVPGINTEAFF

V: TRBV12-3/TRBV12-4
D: .
size: .
J: TRBJ1-5
DNA: TGTGCCAGCAGTTTAACAGACAATCAGCCCCAGCATTTT
CDR3: CASSLTDNQPQHF

V: TRBV30
D: TRBD1
size: .
J: TRBJ2-7
DNA: TGTGCCGGGGGAACCGGGACAGGACCCTACGAGCAGTACTTC
CDR3: CAGGTGTGPYEQYF

V: TRBV14
D: .
size: once
J: TRBJ2-3
DNA: TGTGCCAGCAGCCCATCAAAATTGGCGGCGGCTAGCACAGATACGCAGTATTTT
CDR3: CASSPSKLAAASTDTQYF

V: TRBV27
D: .
size: once
J: TRBJ2-2
DNA: TGTGCCAGCAGGCCCTCGCCGGTTCCCACCGGGGAGCTGTTTTTT
CDR3: CASRPSPVPTGELFF

V: TRBV10-3
D: .
size: .
J: TRBJ2-1
DNA: TGTGCCATCACGCAGGGGGGCTCCTACAATGAGCAGTTCTTC
CDR3: CAITQGGSYNEQFF

V: TRBV7-8
D: TRBD1
size: .
J: TRBJ1-5
DNA: TGTGCCAGCAGCTCACGACAGGGATCTCATCAGCCCCAGCATTTT
CDR3: CASSSRQGSHQPQHF

V: TRBV28
D: TRBD2
size: .
J: TRBJ2-1
DNA: TGTGCCAGCAGCCAGTACCGGGAGGAGTTCTTC
CDR3: CASSQYREEFF

V: TRBV19
D: .
size: .
J: TRBJ1-3
DNA: TGTGCCAGTTCAACGGCAGGTACTTCAAGAAACACCATATATTTT
CDR3: CASSTAGTSRNTIYF

V: TRBV11-3
D: TRBD1
size: .
J: TRBJ2-1
DNA: TGTGCCAGCAGAACCGGGACAGGGGCTCTAGTGAAGCAGTTCTTC
CDR3: CASRTGTGALVKQFF

V: TRBV7-3
D: TRBD1
size: .
J: TRBJ1-3
DNA: TGTGCCAGCAGCTTAACTGGCAGGGGGCCTGGAAACACCATATATTTT
CDR3: CASSLTGRGPGNTIYF

V: TRBV5-1
D: TRBD1
size: .
J: TRBJ2-1
DNA: TGCGCCAGCAGCATCTCAGGGGGCGCGGAGCAGTTCTTC
CDR3: CASSISGGAEQFF

V: TRBV25-1
D: .
size: .
J: TRBJ1-1
DNA: TGTGCCAGCAAACCCCGGGCAGGGAGGGGCGGCACTGAAGCTTTCTTT
CDR3: CASKPRAGRGGTEAFF

V: TRBV27
D: .
size: once
J: TRBJ2-3
DNA: TGTGCCAGCAGTTTGCGAAAATCCCTCGGTCCCACAGATACGCAGTATTTT
CDR3: CASSLRKSLGPTDTQYF

V: TRBV24-1
D: TRBD2
size: .
J: TRBJ2-3
DNA: TGTGCCACCAGTGATTTTACTAGCGGGGGTCCGGATACGCAGTATTTT
CDR3: CATSDFTSGGPDTQYF

V: TRBV18
D: .
size: .
J: TRBJ1-2
DNA: TGTGCCAGCTCACCAGAGCTTGAGGCTGGCTACACCTTC
CDR3: CASSPELEAGYTF

V: TRBV9
D: TRBD2
size: .
J: TRBJ2-1
DNA: TGTGCCAGCAGCGTCCTTTCAGCGGGAGGGCTTAATGAGCAGTTCTTC
CDR3: CASSVLSAGGLNEQFF

V: TRBV7-3
D: TRBD2
size: .
J: TRBJ2-1
DNA: TGTGCCAGCAGCCAATTAGCGGGCACCTCCTACAATGAGCAGTTCTTC
CDR3: CASSQLAGTSYNEQFF

V: TRBV7-7
D: TRBD2
size: .
J: TRBJ2-5
DNA: TGTGCCAGCAGCGTGGGGGGGATTAGGGGTGAGGAGACCCAGTACTTC
CDR3: CASSVGGIRGEETQYF

V: TRBV18
D: TRBD2
size: .
J: TRBJ2-3
DNA: TGTGCCAGCTCACCAGTAAGCGTGGGTCTAGCGGGACTTACAGATACGCAGTATTTT
CDR3: CASSPVSVGLAGLTDTQYF

V: TRBV2
D: TRBD1
size: .
J: TRBJ1-1
DNA: TGTGCCAGCAGCCGACAGGGCCTGAACACTGAAGCTTTCTTT
CDR3: CASSRQGLNTEAFF

V: TRBV6-5
D: .
size: .
J: TRBJ2-2
DNA: TGTGCCAGCAGTACCTCCCAGGGGGGTACCGGGGAGCTGTTTTTT
CDR3: CASSTSQGGTGELFF

V: TRBV28
D: TRBD2
size: .
J: TRBJ2-2
DNA: TGTGCCACCCTAGCGGGAGTCACCGGGGAGCTGTTTTTT
CDR3: CATLAGVTGELFF

V: TRBV4-3
D: .
size: .
J: TRBJ2-1
DNA: TGCGCCAGCAGCCAAGACGGCATAGCCCCCAGTGAGCAGTTCTTC
CDR3: CASSQDGIAPSEQFF

V: TRBV10-3
D: .
size: .
J: TRBJ2-1
DNA: TGTGCCATCAGTGGGACAGCCTATAGCTCCTACAATGAGCAGTTCTTC
CDR3: CAISGTAYSSYNEQFF

V: TRBV5-1
D: .
size: .
J: TRBJ2-2
DNA: TGCGCCAGCAGCTTGGTACCCGGGGCCGGGGAGCTGTTTTTT
CDR3: CASSLVPGAGELFF

V: TRBV7-9
D: .
size: .
J: TRBJ2-1
DNA: TGTGCCAGCAGCTTAGAATCAGGGGATGAGCAGTTCTTC
CDR3: CASSLESGDEQFF

V: TRBV10-1
D: TRBD2
size: .
J: TRBJ2-5
DNA: TGCGCCAGCAGTATCGCTCAGGCGGGAGGGCAAGAGACCCAGTACTTC
CDR3: CASSIAQAGGQETQYF

V: TRBV19
D: .
size: .
J: TRBJ2-1
DNA: TGTGCCAGTAGTACCGGAACAGGGCGGTACAATGAGCAGTTCTTC
CDR3: CASSTGTGRYNEQFF

V: TRBV6-5
D: .
size: .
J: TRBJ1-1
DNA: TGTGCCAGCAGTTACTCGAACAGGGCGAACACTGAAGCTTTCTTT
CDR3: CASSYSNRANTEAFF

V: TRBV3-1/TRBV3-2
D: .
size: .
J: TRBJ2-1
DNA: TGTGCCAGCAGCCAAGAGAACAGGGGCCGGGAGCGGGAGCAGTTCTTC
CDR3: CASSQENRGREREQFF